What follows are 3 T cell receptor beta chains derived from one specimen sequenced in a study of read filtering for tumor transcriptome and immune sequencing. Molecular barcoded adaptors covering alpha/delta and beta/gamma chains were used on roughly 400 ng RNA. Each CDR3 protein gets one entry after TCRdb re-called the reads with MiXCR. The table records roughly 130,000 distinct CDR3 sequences, 10% to 15% of them present only once. Sequencing was done on a sample of a population of CD138-negative cells sorted from bone marrow. Source of these receptors: a donor older than 35 with multiple myeloma.

With regard to this clonotype: One base away lies a much larger clone, so this may be a sequencing read error. V and J are TRBV20-1 and TRBJ2-3, with D possibly TRBD2 on 6 matching bases. There are 14 residues in the CDR3. CDR1 is DFQATT, CDR2 SNEGSKA, per germline (reference sequence). The CDR3, as DNA: TGCAATGCTAAGGACTACGCTAGCACAGATACGCAGTATTTT. Amino acid sequence: CNAKDYASTDTQYF.

In its sample, this clonotype was seen many times. This chain uses TRBV11-2 with TRBJ1-1; 7 nucleotides align to TRBD1. V shed 5 bases and J 1 base; nucleotides not matched to a gene: 4. CDR1 is SGHAT, CDR2 FQNNGV, per germline. This CDR3 has 14 residues. In DNA form, the CDR3 reads TGTGCCAGCAGCAGACAGGGCTGGAACACTGAAGCTTTCTTT. Protein sequence: CASSRQGWNTEAFF.

This clonotype was observed many times. The chain couples TRBV10-3 to TRBJ2-3; 7 nucleotides line up with TRBD1. Trimming cost V 2 bases and J 5 bases; bases outside gene matches: 10. Germline V gene lookup returns CDR1 ENHRY and CDR2 SYGVKD. The CDR3 runs 16 residues. The CDR3 loop reads CAISESSGGGQDTQYF. In nucleotides, the CDR3 is TGTGCCATCAGTGAGAGTTCAGGGGGTGGACAAGATACGCAGTATTTT.